Sequencing of this T cell receptor beta chain was carried out in a study of T cells in localized non-small cell lung cancer. Assay used: immunoSEQ multiplex PCR; TCRdb lists only in-frame clones, some missing. In the table there are some 55,000 clones, about four fifths of which are singletons. Germline V gene lookup returns CDR1 MDHEN and CDR2 SYDVKM. V gave up 2 bases and J gave up 11 bases, with 7 bases separating them. The CDR3 runs 11 residues. The sequencing used peripheral blood, collected before any cancer treatment. This sequence was found in a female donor older than 55 with stage II squamous cell lung carcinoma. V usage is TRBV28 and J usage is TRBJ1-3; D gene uncertain. CDR3 nucleotides: TGTGCCAGCAGTTTACCCGGTCCCATATATTTT. Protein product: CASSLPGPIYF.